There are a few counts of the clone carrying this T cell receptor beta chain. As yet, its antigen is unknown. Sorting with CD45RO/CCR7/CD25/CD127/CD95/CD27 yielded naive, central memory, regulatory and stem-like memory CD4+ cells. The data were taken from a study of beta chain features in type 1 diabetes. Broader study findings: Across all four CD4+ subsets, people with type 1 diabetes showed modestly shorter TCRB CDR3s.

J gave up 8 bases and V 2 bases, and 1 base lay outside the gene matches. Looked up from germline, CDR1 is SGHRS and CDR2 is YFSETQ. This CDR3 is built from 13 residues. Expressed TCRB transcripts got sequenced, as all isolated RNA was reverse transcribed. Using immunoSEQ multiplex PCR, the repertoire was profiled, and TCRdb retains in-frame clones only, with some absent. The sample holds around 280,000 clones, about 15% seen once. The specimen sequenced was naive CD4+ T cells from blood. The receptor comes from a man aged 18 to 35 with type 1 diabetes. The V and J genes are TRBV5-1 and TRBJ2-6; 7 bases are a match to TRBD2. The CDR3 DNA follows: TGCGCCAGCAGCTTAAGCGGGACCAACGTCCTGACTTTC. Translated: CASSLSGTNVLTF.